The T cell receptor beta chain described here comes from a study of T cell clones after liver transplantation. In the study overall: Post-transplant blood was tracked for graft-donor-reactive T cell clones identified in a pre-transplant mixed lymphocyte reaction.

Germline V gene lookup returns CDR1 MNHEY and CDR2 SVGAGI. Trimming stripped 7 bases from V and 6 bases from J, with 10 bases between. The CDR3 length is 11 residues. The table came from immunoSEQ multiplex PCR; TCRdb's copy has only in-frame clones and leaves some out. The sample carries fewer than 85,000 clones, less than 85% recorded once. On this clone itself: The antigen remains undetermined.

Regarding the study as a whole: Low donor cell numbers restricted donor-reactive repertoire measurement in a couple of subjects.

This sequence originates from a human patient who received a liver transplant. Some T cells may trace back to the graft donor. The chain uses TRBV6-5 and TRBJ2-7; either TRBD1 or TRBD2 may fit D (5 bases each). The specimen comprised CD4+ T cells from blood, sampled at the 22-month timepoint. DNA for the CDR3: TGTGCCAGCACCGAGGGGTTCGAGCAGTACTTC. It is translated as CASTEGFEQYF.